The 3 T cell receptor beta chains given below trace back to one sample, sequenced in a study of cytomegalovirus exposure and HLA in healthy donors. Both 60 Vbeta primers and 13 Jbeta primers went into the PCR. The table came from immunoSEQ multiplex PCR; TCRdb's copy has only in-frame clones and leaves some out. The sample contains about 190,000 clones, about 77% of which appear only once. Sequencing input: PBMCs. The receptors originated from a man aged 30-40 years in good health and CMV-seropositive.

This clone was detected once. The chain links TRBV7-9 to TRBJ2-7; weak D call: TRBD1 (6 bases). Germline loops: CDR1 SEHNR, CDR2 FQNEAQ (reference sequence). V lost 0 bases and J lost 6, with 12 bases in between. This CDR3 has 14 amino acids. DNA for the CDR3: TGTGCCAGCAGCTTAGCTCAGGGGAACAGCGAGCAGTACTTC. Translated: CASSLAQGNSEQYF.

The chain has TRBV5-4 and TRBJ2-2; D may be TRBD2 (5 bases). V shed 1 base and J shed 6 bases, with 13 bases lying between them. The CDR3 loop spans 15 amino acids. Looked up from germline, CDR1 is SGHNT and CDR2 is YYREEE (reference sequence). CDR3 DNA: TGTGCCAGCAGCTTGATCCTAGAGGGATCCGGGGAGCTGTTTTTT. Translating gives CASSLILEGSGELFF. Full variable domain (missing parts from reference TRBV5-4 and TRBJ2-2): ETGVTQSPTHLIKTRGQQVTLRCSSQSGHNTVSWYQQALGQGPQFIFQYYREEENGRGNFPPRFSGLQFPNYSSELNVNALELDDSALYLCASSLILEGSGELFFGEGSRLTVL.

The CDR3 sequence is CASSFGEGQPQHF. CDR3 bases: TGTGCCAGCAGCTTCGGGGAGGGACAGCCCCAGCATTTT. The chain employs TRBV6-1 and TRBJ1-5; D is unclear. Between the trimmed V and J ends, which lost 6 bases and 7 bases, there was a span of 13 bases. The CDR3 is 13 amino acids. Germline V CDR1 and CDR2: MNHNS, SASEGT.